This paragraph reports one T cell receptor (beta chain). This CDR3 has 12 residues. CDR1 SQVTM and CDR2 ANQGSEA come from the germline V gene. V lost 4 bases and J lost 5, with 11 bases in between. These data belong to a study of blood T cell repertoires in COVID-19. Study context: Italy, Spain and the United States were the sources of the convalescent and acute COVID-19 samples. The cDNA or gDNA used as material had been derived from T cells, B-cell-depleted T cells, or PBMCs.

TCRdb's table, derived via immunoSEQ multiplex PCR, lists solely in-frame clones and lacks some. The profile covers approximately 230,000 clones, with around four fifths appearing a single time and 3% to 4% taken by the ten largest. This receptor was obtained from a woman aged 40 to 50 with active or convalescent COVID-19. This chain links TRBV29-1 with TRBJ1-1; D uncertain. Sequenced input: peripheral blood. CDR3 loop: CSVAGLRTEAFF. In DNA form, the CDR3 reads TGCAGCGTTGCAGGTCTTCGGACTGAAGCTTTCTTT.